This entry lists 22 T cell receptor beta chains sequenced from one sample in a study of shared clonotypes between healthy human individuals. Profiled with immunoSEQ multiplex PCR; TCRdb holds only in-frame clones, not every one. The profile covers around 2.1 million clones, with approximately 94% appearing a single time and about 0.13% taken by the ten largest. Sequencing was carried out using naive CD4+ T cells sorted from blood. Subset here: CD45RA+ positively selected. The receptors come from a young man in good health.

The chain joins TRBV27 to TRBJ2-1; 12 nucleotides agree with TRBD2. CDR1 and CDR2 (germline): MNHEY, SMNVEV (reference sequence). Trimming at V came to 3 bases and at J to 6 bases, leaving 6 bases not matched to a gene. CDR3 length equals 16 residues. The CDR3 loop reads CASSFGLAGKGNEQFF. The CDR3 nucleotides are TGTGCCAGCAGTTTCGGACTAGCGGGAAAAGGCAATGAGCAGTTCTTC.

The chain recombines TRBV7-2 with TRBJ1-2, with 11 bases lining up with TRBD1. Germline assignment: CDR1 SGHTA and CDR2 FQGNSA. The CDR3 loop spans 17 amino acids. The ends lost 5 bases at V and 7 bases at J; junction bases unmatched: 15. The CDR3 coding sequence is TGTGCCAGCAGCCGACAGACCACCGGGACAGGGGGTTTTGGCTACACCTTC. Protein sequence: CASSRQTTGTGGFGYTF.

The DNA for the CDR3 is TGCGCCAGCAGCCAAGATTGGGGGGGATCCTACGAGCAGTACTTC. Translation gives CASSQDWGGSYEQYF. The chain combines TRBV4-3 with TRBJ2-7, with TRBD2 matching 7 bases. In germline, CDR1 is LGHNA, CDR2 YSLEER. Trimming at V came to 0 bases and at J to 1 base, leaving 3 bases not matched to a gene. CDR3 length: 15 residues.

The V gene is TRBV18, the J gene TRBJ2-7; a possible D gene is TRBD2 (5 bases). The CDR3 has 13 residues. Trimming pared 2 bases from V and 4 bases from J, leaving 9 bases between. The germline gives CDR1 KGHSH, CDR2 LQKENI. The CDR3 DNA follows: TGTGCCAGCTCACCATTTGAGGGATACGAGCAGTACTTC. It encodes CASSPFEGYEQYF.

This clone was picked up one time. V is TRBV5-1 and J is TRBJ2-7; TRBD1 aligns across 8 bases. After removal of 1 base from V and 4 bases from J, the junction contained 4 bases not matched to a gene. CDR1 and CDR2 from the germline V gene are SGHRS and YFSETQ. There are 14 residues in the CDR3. The CDR3 nucleotides are TGCGCCAGCAGCTTGCCGCAGGGGGCTTACGAGCAGTACTTC. Its translation: CASSLPQGAYEQYF.

V and J are TRBV4-2 and TRBJ2-7; TRBD2 aligns across 8 bases. J lost 5 bases, V lost 4 bases, and 10 bases had no gene match. Germline V gene lookup returns CDR1 LGHNA and CDR2 YNFKEQ. This CDR3 is 15 amino acids long. CDR3 residues: CASSLLAGSEDEQYF. In DNA form, the CDR3 reads TGTGCCAGCAGCCTTTTAGCGGGGTCAGAAGACGAGCAGTACTTC.

The rearrangement uses TRBV6-6 and TRBJ1-5, with a weak D call TRBD1 (6 bases). The germline CDR1 and CDR2 sequences are MNHNY and SVGAGI (reference sequence). V was cut by 7 bases and J by 1 base, with 14 bases left in between. This CDR3 contains 15 residues. CDR3 region: CASIRGGGSNQPQHF. CDR3 in DNA: TGTGCCAGCATCCGGGGGGGCGGAAGCAATCAGCCCCAGCATTTT.

The chain has TRBV7-6 and TRBJ2-7; 8 positions match TRBD2. There are 13 residues in the CDR3. V lost 7 bases and J lost 3; bases outside the gene matches: 5. CDR1 is SGHVS and CDR2 is FNYEAQ in the germline V gene. In nucleotides, the CDR3 is TGTGCCAGCAAGAGGCGGGGGGACTACGAGCAGTACTTC. It codes for CASKRRGDYEQYF. The full variable domain, rest sourced from reference TRBV7-6 and TRBJ2-7, is GAGVSQSPRYKVTKRGQDVALRCDPISGHVSLYWYRQALGQGPEFLTYFNYEAQQDKSGLPNDRFSAERPEGSISTLTIQRTEQRDSAMYRCASKRRGDYEQYFGPGTRLTVT.

The genes are TRBV30 and TRBJ1-6; 9 bases match TRBD1. The germline CDR1 and CDR2 sequences are GTSNPN and SVGIG (reference sequence). Trimming cost V 8 bases and J 0 bases; bases outside gene matches: 8. The CDR3 consists of 16 residues. The CDR3: CASPGQGSSYNSPLHF. In DNA, the CDR3 is TGTGCCAGTCCGGGACAGGGTAGCTCCTATAATTCACCCCTCCACTTT.

The chain has TRBV10-2 and TRBJ1-2; D is uncertain. The CDR3 extends over 13 amino acids. Germline-derived CDR1 and CDR2 are WSHSY and SAAADI. Trimming cost V 4 bases and J 3 bases, with 9 bases left between them. CDR3: CASSAREDYGYTF. CDR3 DNA sequence: TGCGCCAGCAGTGCCAGAGAGGACTATGGCTACACCTTC.

CDR3 sequence: CASSRTSGSYDTQYF. The CDR3 nucleotides read TGTGCCAGCAGCCGGACTAGCGGGAGCTACGATACGCAGTATTTT. The chain recombines TRBV7-2 with TRBJ2-3; 13 positions agree with TRBD2. This CDR3 has 15 amino acids. V gave up 5 bases and J gave up 6 bases; unmatched junction bases: 5. Germline CDR1 reads SGHTA; CDR2 reads FQGNSA. Full variable domain (rest looked up from reference TRBV7-2 and TRBJ2-3): GAGVSQSPSNKVTEKGKDVELRCDPISGHTALYWYRQSLGQGLEFLIYFQGNSAPDKSGLPSDRFSAERTGGSVSTLTIQRTQQEDSAVYLCASSRTSGSYDTQYFGPGTRLTVL.

This chain links TRBV25-1 with TRBJ1-2, with D uncertain. The CDR3 spans 12 residues. Germline V gene sequence: CDR1 MGHDK, CDR2 SYGVNS. V was shortened by 3 bases and J by 5 bases, with 7 bases between the two germline ends. CDR3 region: CASSESAYGYTF. Written as DNA, the CDR3 is TGTGCCAGCAGTGAGTCAGCTTATGGCTACACCTTC.

In regard to this clone: The sample carries other DNA sequences with the same CDR3. The rearrangement links TRBV7-9 to TRBJ2-7; a weak D match, TRBD1 (5 bases). Germline CDR1 is SEHNR and CDR2 is FQNEAQ (reference sequence). Between the trimmed V and J ends, which lost 6 bases and 0 bases, there was a span of 9 bases. This CDR3 is 13 amino acids long. The CDR3 DNA reads TGTGCCAGCAGTTTCAGGGTCTCCTACGAGCAGTACTTC. This encodes CASSFRVSYEQYF.

The chain recombines TRBV7-8 with TRBJ1-2; 10 positions agree with TRBD1. CDR1 SGHVS and CDR2 FQNEAQ come from the germline V gene. This CDR3 has 15 residues. V trimming: 6 bases; J trimming: 5 bases; junction bases outside the gene matches: 9. CDR3 nucleotides: TGTGCCAGCAGTTACGGGGACAGGGGCGAATATGGCTACACCTTC. Protein product: CASSYGDRGEYGYTF.

As concerns this clone: This specimen includes other DNA sequences encoding the same CDR3. The genes are TRBV29-1 and TRBJ2-7; D remains ambiguous. Germline CDR1 SQVTM, CDR2 ANQGSEA. The germline V and J ends were trimmed by 3 bases and 1 base, with 4 bases remaining between them. The length of the CDR3 is 11 residues. CDR3 loop: CSVEASYEQYF. CDR3 sequence (DNA): TGCAGCGTTGAGGCTTCCTACGAGCAGTACTTC.

The V and J genes are TRBV30 and TRBJ2-1; no clear D gene. This CDR3 is 15 amino acids long. V was pared by 0 bases and J by 9 bases, with 18 bases between. Germline CDR1 is GTSNPN and CDR2 is SVGIG (reference sequence). CDR3 residues: CAWSVKVPTSGEQFF. The CDR3 nucleotides are TGTGCCTGGAGTGTGAAGGTTCCTACTTCGGGTGAGCAGTTCTTC.

V usage is TRBV19 and J usage is TRBJ1-1, with D possibly TRBD1 on 5 matching bases. The germline V gene encodes CDR1 LNHDA and CDR2 SQIVND (reference sequence). The CDR3 spans 17 residues. V dropped 1 base and J dropped 2 bases, with 17 bases sitting between them. The CDR3 DNA follows: TGTGCCAGTAGTATAGTTAAACTGCGGGACCTTAACACTGAAGCTTTCTTT. As protein: CASSIVKLRDLNTEAFF.

The CDR3 sequence: CASSPSPARYTF. CDR3 bases: TGCGCCAGCAGCCCCAGCCCGGCACGCTACACCTTC. This chain connects TRBV4-1 to TRBJ1-2; no clear D. Germline V gene sequence: CDR1 MGHRA, CDR2 YSYEKL. This CDR3 is built from 12 residues. Trimming left V 4 bases short and J 9 bases short, with 12 bases between.

Turning to this clone: The sample carries other DNA sequences with the same CDR3. This chain joins TRBV5-6 and TRBJ2-3; weak D call: TRBD1 (6 bases). The V gene's germline CDR1 is SGHDT and CDR2 YYEEEE. Trimming removed 1 base at V and 3 bases at J, with 9 bases between. The CDR3 is 14 amino acids. The CDR3 bases are TGTGCCAGCAGCTTGCTACAGGGTACAGATACGCAGTATTTT. Translated, it gives CASSLLQGTDTQYF.

This rearrangement joins TRBV11-2 to TRBJ1-1; 8 bases agree with TRBD1. The CDR3 runs to 15 residues. After removal of 5 bases from V and 1 base from J, the junction contained 6 bases not matched to a gene. The germline V gene has CDR1 SGHAT and CDR2 FQNNGV. This CDR3 is CASSLLGQGNTEAFF. CDR3 coding DNA: TGTGCCAGCAGCCTACTCGGACAGGGGAACACTGAAGCTTTCTTT.

J is TRBJ1-2 and V is TRBV30, with D hard to call. V lost 1 base, J lost 5 bases, and 11 bases lay in between. Per germline, CDR1 GTSNPN and CDR2 SVGIG (reference sequence). This CDR3 has 13 residues. The CDR3 coding sequence is TGTGCCTGGAGTGATGGAGACTGGTATGGCTACACCTTC. It yields the protein CAWSDGDWYGYTF.

The genes are TRBV5-1 and TRBJ2-5; TRBD2 agrees at 12 bases. Germline assignment: CDR1 SGHRS and CDR2 YFSETQ. This CDR3 region has 14 residues. With 7 bases clipped from V and 2 bases from J, the junction kept 3 bases outside the gene matches. The CDR3 DNA reads TGCGCCAGCTCGACTAGCGGGGGACAAGAGACCCAGTACTTC. Protein product: CASSTSGGQETQYF.